This T cell receptor beta chain was recorded in a study of T cells after yellow fever vaccination (dated by TCRdb to about 2019). About the study as a whole: The SMART-Seq v4 Ultra Low Input RNA kit was used to prepare libraries from fractions with low cell numbers. To track T-cell clones before and after primary and booster YFV17D yellow fever vaccination, bulk TCR alpha and beta repertoires were sequenced longitudinally. Two healthy male donors, one aged 18 to 30 and one aged 30 to 40 years, were included in the cohort. Bulk PBMC replicates and cell subsets were isolated from blood drawn at multiple timepoints before and after both primary and secondary immunization.

The meaning of the sample's treatment or condition label: live attenuated yellow fever vaccine strain. At each blood-draw timepoint, two biological replicates of bulk PBMCs were obtained. PBMCs were isolated from peripheral blood using a standard Ficoll-Paque protocol. TriZol was used to extract RNA from bulk PBMCs, from CD4 and CD8 fractions, and from dextramer-positive and dextramer-negative fractions. Results and caveats for the whole study, not just this receptor: The secondary T-cell response was found to be weaker but faster than the primary response, with a peak reached on day 5 rather than on day 15. Computational filtering was needed because FACS-sorted repertoires could contain abundant contaminating clonotypes from the bulk population. Only a couple of donors were included in the study, so the extent to which the findings can be generalized is limited. A small fraction of clonotypes appeared in both the CD4 and CD8 compartments, likely as a result of convergent recombination. After the booster, most clones that had expanded after primary vaccination were detected again (nearly 97% of CD4 and around nine tenths of CD8), suggesting broad maintenance of memory.

This clonotype has ten or more counts. The clone's antigen remains unknown. The input lacks base qualities; no much larger clone sits a single base away. Including cysteine and phenylalanine, the CDR3 has 13 amino acids. The DNA shown is the 39-base CDR3, in frame from base 1. Trimmed from V: 6 bases; trimmed from J: 4 bases; junction bases lacking a gene match: 4. According to the germline V gene, CDR1 reads SNHLY and CDR2 reads FYNNEI. TCR cDNA was synthesized by 5'RACE template switching, through which a universal primer site and unique molecular identifiers were introduced. Priming of cDNA synthesis was performed from both the TCR alpha and TCR beta constant segments. Library amplification used two PCR steps, and the second PCR step added sample barcodes and sequencing adapters. Sequencing of libraries was performed on Illumina HiSeq 2500 (2x100 bp) or NovaSeq (2x150 bp). The published analysis was carried out like this. Reads were demultiplexed and collapsed into UMI consensus sequences with MIGEC, and V(D)J alignment was performed with MiXCR. Using edgeR on replicate PBMC samples, clonotypes were called vaccine-responding if FDR was below 0.01 and the log2 fold change was above 5 up to day 15. CD4 or CD8 identity was assigned to each bulk clonotype according to whether the clonotype was present at higher abundance in the sequenced CD4 repertoire or the sequenced CD8 repertoire. Through fastp at Q25 and MiXCR, TCRdb rebuilt clones from the public reads, retaining in-frame beta chains. Each entry is one CDR3 protein sequence, shown with its most common DNA and genes. It is TCRdb's table, rather than the study itself, that gives the V and J calls and clone size. The sample table contains 300,000 or so distinct CDR3 sequences; only one count was recorded for approximately 7% of them. The leading ten clones occupy about 18% of the sample.

Sequencing was performed on PBMCs, taken approximately 40 days after the first yellow fever vaccination. The V and J genes are TRBV2 and TRBJ2-7, with 9 bases matching TRBD2. This clonotype originated in a man in his late teens or twenties who received the YFV17D yellow fever vaccine. The nucleotide sequence reads as follows: TGTGCCAGCAGCGGCGGGGGGGTTTACGAGCAGTACTTC. It codes for CASSGGGVYEQYF.